This T cell receptor beta chain originates from a study of cytomegalovirus exposure and HLA in healthy donors (dated by TCRdb to 2015 to 2018). Turning to the overall study: According to a later analysis, one platform produced both the approximately 110 validation repertoires and the 666 repertoires of the first cohort. High-throughput TCR immunosequencing, statistical association of individual TCRs with disease status, and machine learning were combined to predict cytomegalovirus infection status. The study aimed to test whether cataloging public T cell receptors could reveal signatures of past pathogen exposure. In addition to the first cohort of 666 subjects, a separate validation cohort of under 150 different subjects was used.

The library was produced with the immunoSEQ multiplex PCR assay. The study's own analysis went as follows. To diagnose cytomegalovirus status from the catalog of TCR beta chain sequences, a statistical classification framework was built. The clones in this table, taken by TCRdb from immuneACCESS, are in-frame only. Not every clone is retained; where verified, under half of the shortfall comes from an unresolved V gene, and the cause of the rest is unknown. D and trimming were read from the DNA, whereas the V and J calls and clone size are those reported in that table. Within this sample are 200,000 to 250,000 clones, with 85% to 90% of them counted one time only. The ten largest account for just under 3% of the sample. The donors were included in the validation cohort of some 110 subjects, a group kept apart from the roughly 700-subject first cohort. As concerns this clone: This receptor's antigen is unknown. No clone much larger than this one lies a single base away; base qualities are absent.

The CDR3 measures 13 amino acids from cysteine to phenylalanine. Just CDR3 DNA is preserved here, 39 bases in frame from base 1. The germline V gene sets CDR1 to LGHNA and CDR2 to YSLEER. Relative to germline, V is 4 bases shorter and J is 10 bases shorter, with 14 bases between their ends. What the authors observed across the whole study: The classifier was reported to diagnose cytomegalovirus status with high specificity and sensitivity in both the original and validation cohorts. According to the authors, the approach could potentially be generalized to other disease states and immunological phenotypes. Most TCR sequences were seen in very few donors, while some public TCRs were found in many individuals. Subsequent analysis determined that TCRs grouped into clusters in the first cohort also showed a tendency toward co-occurrence across the 120 or so validation repertoires, and about 94% of cluster scores exceeded 0. A few of the identified cytomegalovirus-associated TCR beta chains were confirmed in vitro to be specific for cytomegalovirus antigens. A later analysis had no HLA typing for the validation cohort, so co-occurrence there was scored across all 130 or so repertoires. A total of about 150 TCR beta chains were listed by the study as associated with cytomegalovirus.

The clonotype was recovered from a woman between 18 and 29 years old in good health and CMV-seronegative. The specimen was PBMCs. The V and J genes are TRBV4-3 and TRBJ2-1; 6 matching bases give a weak D call of TRBD2. The nucleotide sequence reads TGCGCCAGCAGCCGGGGTAGGGCGGGAGAGCAGTTCTTC. Its protein is CASSRGRAGEQFF.